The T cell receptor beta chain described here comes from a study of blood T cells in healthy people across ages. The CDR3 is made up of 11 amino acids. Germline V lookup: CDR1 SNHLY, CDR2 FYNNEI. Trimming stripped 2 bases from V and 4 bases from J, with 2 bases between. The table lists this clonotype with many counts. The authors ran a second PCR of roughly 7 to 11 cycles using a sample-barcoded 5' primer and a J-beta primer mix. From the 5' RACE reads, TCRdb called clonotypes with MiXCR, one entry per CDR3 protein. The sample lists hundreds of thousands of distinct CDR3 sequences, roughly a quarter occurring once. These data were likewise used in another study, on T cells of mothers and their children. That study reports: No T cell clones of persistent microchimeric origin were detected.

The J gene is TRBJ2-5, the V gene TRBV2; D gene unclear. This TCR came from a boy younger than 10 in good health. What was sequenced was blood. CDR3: CASSESETQYF. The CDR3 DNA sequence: TGTGCCAGCAGTGAATCAGAGACCCAGTACTTC.